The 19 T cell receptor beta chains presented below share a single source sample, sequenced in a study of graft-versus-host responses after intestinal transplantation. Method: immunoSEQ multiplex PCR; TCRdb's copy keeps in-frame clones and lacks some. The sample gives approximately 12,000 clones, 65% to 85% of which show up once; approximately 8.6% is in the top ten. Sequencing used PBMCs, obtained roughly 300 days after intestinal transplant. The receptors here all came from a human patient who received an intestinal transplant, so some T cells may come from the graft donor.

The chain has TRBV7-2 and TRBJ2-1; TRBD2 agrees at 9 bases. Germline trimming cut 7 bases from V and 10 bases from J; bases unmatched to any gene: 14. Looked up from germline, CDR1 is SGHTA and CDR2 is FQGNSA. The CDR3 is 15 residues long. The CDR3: CASIPGLAGRGEQFF. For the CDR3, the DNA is TGTGCCAGCATTCCCGGGCTAGCGGGAAGGGGAGAGCAGTTCTTC.

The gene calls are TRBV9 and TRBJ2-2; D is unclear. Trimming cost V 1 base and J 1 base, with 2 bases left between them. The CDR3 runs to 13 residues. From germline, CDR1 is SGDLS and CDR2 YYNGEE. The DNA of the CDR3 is TGTGCCAGCAGCGTACAGAACACCGGGGAGCTGTTTTTT. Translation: CASSVQNTGELFF.

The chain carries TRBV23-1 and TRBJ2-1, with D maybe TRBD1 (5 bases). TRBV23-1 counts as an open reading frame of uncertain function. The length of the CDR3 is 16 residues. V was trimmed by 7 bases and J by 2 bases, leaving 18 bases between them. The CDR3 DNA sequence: TGCGCCAGCACCTCAATAGGCAGGGAACCCTACAATGAGCAGTTCTTC. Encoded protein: CASTSIGREPYNEQFF.

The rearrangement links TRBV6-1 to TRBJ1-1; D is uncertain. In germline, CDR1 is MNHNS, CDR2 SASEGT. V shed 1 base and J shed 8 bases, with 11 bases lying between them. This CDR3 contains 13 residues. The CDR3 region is CASSEVLGDEAFF. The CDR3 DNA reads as TGTGCCAGCAGTGAAGTTTTAGGAGACGAAGCTTTCTTT.

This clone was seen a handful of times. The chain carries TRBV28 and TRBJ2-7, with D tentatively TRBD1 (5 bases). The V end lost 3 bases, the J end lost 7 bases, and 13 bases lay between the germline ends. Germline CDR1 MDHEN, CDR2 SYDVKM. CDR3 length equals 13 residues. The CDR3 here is CASSFLQGWEQYF. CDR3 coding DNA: TGTGCCAGCAGTTTTTTGCAGGGCTGGGAGCAGTACTTC. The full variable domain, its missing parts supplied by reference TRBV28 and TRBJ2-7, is DVKVTQSSRYLVKRTGEKVFLECVQDMDHENMFWYRQDPGLGLRLIYFSYDVKMKEKGDIPEGYSVSREKKERFSLILESASTNQTSMYLCASSFLQGWEQYFGPGTRLTVT.

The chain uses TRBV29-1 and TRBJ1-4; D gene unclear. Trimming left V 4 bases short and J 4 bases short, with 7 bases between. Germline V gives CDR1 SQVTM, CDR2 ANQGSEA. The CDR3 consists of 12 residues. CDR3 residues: CSVGADNEKLFF. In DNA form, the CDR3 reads TGCAGCGTTGGGGCTGATAATGAAAAACTGTTTTTT.

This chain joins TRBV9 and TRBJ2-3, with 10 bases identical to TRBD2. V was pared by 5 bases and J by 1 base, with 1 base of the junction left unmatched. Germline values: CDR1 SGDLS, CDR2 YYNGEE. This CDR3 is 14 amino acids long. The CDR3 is CASSGTSGTDTQYF. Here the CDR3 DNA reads TGTGCCAGCAGTGGGACTAGCGGCACAGATACGCAGTATTTT.

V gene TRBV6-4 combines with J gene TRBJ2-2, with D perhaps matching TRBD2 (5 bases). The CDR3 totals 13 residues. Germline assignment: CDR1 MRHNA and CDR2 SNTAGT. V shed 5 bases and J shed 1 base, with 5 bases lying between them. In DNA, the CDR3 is TGTGCCAGCAGTAGCGGGAACACCGGGGAGCTGTTTTTT. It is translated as CASSSGNTGELFF.

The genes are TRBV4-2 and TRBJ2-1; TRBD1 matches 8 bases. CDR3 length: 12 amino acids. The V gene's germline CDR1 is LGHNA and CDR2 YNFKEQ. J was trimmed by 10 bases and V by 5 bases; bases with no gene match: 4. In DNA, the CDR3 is TGTGCCAGCAGCTACTCAGGGGGCGAGCAGTTCTTC. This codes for CASSYSGGEQFF.

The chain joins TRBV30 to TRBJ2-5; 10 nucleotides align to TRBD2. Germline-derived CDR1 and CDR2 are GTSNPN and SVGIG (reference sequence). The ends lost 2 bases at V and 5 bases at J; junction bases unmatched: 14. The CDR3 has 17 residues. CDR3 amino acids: CAWSPSMASGRWETQYF. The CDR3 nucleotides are TGTGCCTGGAGTCCCTCGATGGCTAGCGGGAGATGGGAGACCCAGTACTTC.

CDR3 protein: CASSTGTAPAYEQYF. The CDR3 coding sequence is TGTGCCAGTAGTACTGGGACCGCGCCCGCTTACGAGCAGTACTTC. The V call is TRBV19, the J call TRBJ2-7; D is tentatively TRBD1 or TRBD2 (5 bases each). This CDR3 spans 15 amino acids. V was shortened by 4 bases and J by 4 bases, with 17 bases between the two germline ends. Per the germline V gene, CDR1 is LNHDA and CDR2 is SQIVND (reference sequence).

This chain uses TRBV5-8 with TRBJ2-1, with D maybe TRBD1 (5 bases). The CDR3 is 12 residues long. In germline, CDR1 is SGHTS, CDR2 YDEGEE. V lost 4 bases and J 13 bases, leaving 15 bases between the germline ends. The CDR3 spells CASSTRQFVQFF. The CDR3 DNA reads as TGTGCCAGCAGCACGCGACAGTTTGTTCAGTTCTTC. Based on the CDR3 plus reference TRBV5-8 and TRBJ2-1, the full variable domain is EAGVTQSPTHLIKTRGQQATLRCSPISGHTSVYWYQQALGLGLQFLLWYDEGEERNRGNFPPRFSGRQFPNYSSELNVNALELEDSALYLCASSTRQFVQFFGPGTRLTVL.

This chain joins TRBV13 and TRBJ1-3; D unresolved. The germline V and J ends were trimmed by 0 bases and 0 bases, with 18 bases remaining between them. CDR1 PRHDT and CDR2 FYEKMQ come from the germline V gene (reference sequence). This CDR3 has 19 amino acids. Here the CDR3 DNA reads TGTGCCAGCAGCTTAGGCCCCGCCAAGTCCACTAACTCTGGAAACACCATATATTTT. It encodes CASSLGPAKSTNSGNTIYF.

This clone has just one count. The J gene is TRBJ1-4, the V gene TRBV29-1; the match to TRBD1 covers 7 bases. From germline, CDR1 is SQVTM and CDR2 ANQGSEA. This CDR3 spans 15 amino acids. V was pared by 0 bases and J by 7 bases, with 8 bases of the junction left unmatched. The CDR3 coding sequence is TGCAGCGTTGAAGAAGAGGGGACAGCGAGTGAAAAACTGTTTTTT. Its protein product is CSVEEEGTASEKLFF. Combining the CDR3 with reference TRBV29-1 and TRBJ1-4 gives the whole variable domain SAVISQKPSRDICQRGTSLTIQCQVDSQVTMMFWYRQQPGQSLTLIATANQGSEATYESGFVIDKFPISRPNLTFSTLTVSNMSPEDSSIYLCSVEEEGTASEKLFFGSGTQLSVL.

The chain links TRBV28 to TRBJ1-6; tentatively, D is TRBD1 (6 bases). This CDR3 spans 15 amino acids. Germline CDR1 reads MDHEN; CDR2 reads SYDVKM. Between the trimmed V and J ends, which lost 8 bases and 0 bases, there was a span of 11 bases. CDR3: CASYGQSSYNSPLHF. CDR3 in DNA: TGTGCCAGCTACGGACAGAGCTCCTATAATTCACCCCTCCACTTT. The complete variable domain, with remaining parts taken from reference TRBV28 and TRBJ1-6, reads DVKVTQSSRYLVKRTGEKVFLECVQDMDHENMFWYRQDPGLGLRLIYFSYDVKMKEKGDIPEGYSVSREKKERFSLILESASTNQTSMYLCASYGQSSYNSPLHFGNGTRLTVT.

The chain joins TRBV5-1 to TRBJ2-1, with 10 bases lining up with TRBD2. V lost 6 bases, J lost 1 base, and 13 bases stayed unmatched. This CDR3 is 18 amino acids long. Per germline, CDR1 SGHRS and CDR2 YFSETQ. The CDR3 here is CASMRLAGVLYSYNEQFF. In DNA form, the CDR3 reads TGCGCCAGCATGAGGCTAGCGGGAGTTTTATATTCCTACAATGAGCAGTTCTTC. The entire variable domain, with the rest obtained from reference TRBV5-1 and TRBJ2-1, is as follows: KAGVTQTPRYLIKTRGQQVTLSCSPISGHRSVSWYQQTPGQGLQFLFEYFSETQRNKGNFPGRFSGRQFSNSRSEMNVSTLELGDSALYLCASMRLAGVLYSYNEQFFGPGTRLTVL.

The CDR3 nucleotides read TGTGCCAGCGGCGAGGCAGATACGCAGTATTTT. Its translation is CASGEADTQYF. The gene calls are TRBV6-1 and TRBJ2-3; unclear D gene. The V gene's germline CDR1 is MNHNS and CDR2 SASEGT. Trimming shortened V by 8 bases and J by 4 bases, and 7 bases separated the two germline ends. The CDR3 is made up of 11 amino acids.

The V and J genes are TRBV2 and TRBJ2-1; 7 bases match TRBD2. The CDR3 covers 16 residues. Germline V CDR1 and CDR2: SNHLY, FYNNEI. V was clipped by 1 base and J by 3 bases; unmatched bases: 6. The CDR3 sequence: CASSEGGTTYYNEQFF. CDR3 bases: TGTGCCAGCAGTGAAGGCGGGACTACTTACTACAATGAGCAGTTCTTC.

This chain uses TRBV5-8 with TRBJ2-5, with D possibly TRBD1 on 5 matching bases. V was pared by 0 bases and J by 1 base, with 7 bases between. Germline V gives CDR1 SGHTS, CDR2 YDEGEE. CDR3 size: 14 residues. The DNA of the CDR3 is TGTGCCAGCAGCTTGGCAGGGATCCAAGAGACCCAGTACTTC. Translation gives CASSLAGIQETQYF.